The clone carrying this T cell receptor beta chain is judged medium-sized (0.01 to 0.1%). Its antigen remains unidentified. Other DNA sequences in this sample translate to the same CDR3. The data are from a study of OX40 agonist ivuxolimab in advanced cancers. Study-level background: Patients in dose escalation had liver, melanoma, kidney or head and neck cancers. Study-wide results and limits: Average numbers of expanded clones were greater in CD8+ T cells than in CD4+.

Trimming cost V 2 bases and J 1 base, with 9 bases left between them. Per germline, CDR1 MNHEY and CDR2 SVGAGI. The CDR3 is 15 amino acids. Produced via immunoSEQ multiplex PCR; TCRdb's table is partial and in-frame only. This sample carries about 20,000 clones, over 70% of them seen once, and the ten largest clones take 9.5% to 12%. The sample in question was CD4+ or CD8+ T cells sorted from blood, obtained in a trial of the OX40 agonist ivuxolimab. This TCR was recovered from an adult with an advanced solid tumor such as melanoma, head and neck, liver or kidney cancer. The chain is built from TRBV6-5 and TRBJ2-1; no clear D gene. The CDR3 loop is CASSYRPVSYNEQFF. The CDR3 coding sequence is TGTGCCAGCAGTTACCGCCCCGTTTCCTACAATGAGCAGTTCTTC.